These T cell receptor beta chains were read from a single sample in a study of PD-1 blockade in classical Hodgkin lymphoma. Some clones are missing from TCRdb's copy, which holds only in-frame ones; the method was immunoSEQ multiplex PCR. The sample has about 21,000 clones; 65% to 80% are singletons. Sequenced here: peripheral blood mononuclear cells (PBMCs), sampled before the fourth cycle of nivolumab. All receptors come from a human donor with classical Hodgkin lymphoma. CDR3s include the opening cysteine and the closing phenylalanine or tryptophan. A D gene is named only where the DNA matches it firmly. Size tells how often a clone was seen (once, few, many) or the class of an expanded clone, and some rows leave it out.

>TRBD1|TRBV19|-|TRBJ2-5
CASSNRDRQIETQYF
TGTGCCAGTAGTAACCGGGACAGGCAAATAGAGACCCAGTACTTC
>-|TRBV5-4|once|TRBJ1-5
CASSLDGGLGQPQHF
TGTGCCAGCAGCTTGGATGGGGGGCTTGGACAGCCCCAGCATTTT
>-|TRBV10-3|-|TRBJ1-6
CATGADSLNSPLHF
TGTGCCACCGGGGCGGACAGTCTAAACTCACCCCTCCACTTT
>TRBD1|TRBV29-1|-|TRBJ2-5
CSVEGDRGLYQETQYF
TGCAGCGTTGAAGGCGACAGGGGCTTATACCAAGAGACCCAGTACTTC
>-|TRBV7-8|few|TRBJ2-6
CASSLPGANVLTF
TGTGCCAGCAGCTTACCCGGGGCCAACGTCCTGACTTTC
>-|TRBV19|-|TRBJ2-2
CATKPGGSDTGELFF
TGTGCCACCAAACCCGGGGGTTCGGACACCGGGGAGCTGTTTTTT
>TRBD2|TRBV5-1|-|TRBJ2-5
CASSRSGGQETQYF
TGCGCCAGCAGTCGGAGCGGGGGACAAGAGACCCAGTACTTC
>TRBD1|TRBV28|-|TRBJ1-5
CATRTGVSQPQHF
TGTGCCACCCGGACAGGGGTATCGCAGCCCCAGCATTTT
>-|TRBV30|-|TRBJ1-1
CAWSATGLEAFF
TGTGCCTGGAGCGCAACAGGGTTGGAAGCTTTCTTT
>-|TRBV28|few|TRBJ2-2
CASRPRVGTGELFF
TGTGCCAGCAGACCCCGGGTTGGCACCGGGGAGCTGTTTTTT
>-|TRBV19|-|TRBJ1-4
CASRGQGSEKLFF
TGTGCCAGTAGAGGGCAGGGGAGCGAAAAACTGTTTTTT
>-|TRBV28|-|TRBJ2-7
CASSDPGAGILYEQYF
TGTGCCAGCAGTGACCCCGGGGCGGGAATCCTCTACGAGCAGTACTTC
>-|TRBV19|-|TRBJ2-4
CASSILGNIQYF
TGTGCCAGTAGTATATTAGGGAACATTCAGTACTTC
>-|TRBV5-6|-|TRBJ2-1
CASRKTNRAAEQFF
TGTGCCAGCAGGAAGACAAACAGGGCGGCCGAGCAGTTCTTC
>-|TRBV5-6|-|TRBJ2-1
CASSFSASHEQFF
TGTGCCAGCAGCTTTTCCGCCAGCCATGAGCAGTTCTTC
>TRBD2|TRBV5-1|-|TRBJ2-3
CASSPPVQRGGTDTQYF
TGCGCCAGCAGCCCCCCGGTCCAGCGGGGGGGGACAGATACGCAGTATTTT
>-|TRBV5-1|-|TRBJ1-4
CASSLGTVGINEKLFF
TGCGCCAGCAGCTTGGGGACAGTCGGTATTAATGAAAAACTGTTTTTT
>TRBD1|TRBV14|-|TRBJ2-1
CASSQGTGVYNEQFF
TGTGCCAGCAGCCAAGGGACAGGGGTATACAATGAGCAGTTCTTC
>TRBD1|TRBV19|few|TRBJ1-5
CASSILGTGGNQPQHF
TGTGCCAGTAGTATTCTGGGTACAGGGGGGAATCAGCCCCAGCATTTT
>-|TRBV6-1|-|TRBJ2-1
CASSRAVSYNEQFF
TGTGCCAGCAGTCGGGCAGTCTCCTACAATGAGCAGTTCTTC
>TRBD2|TRBV28|few|TRBJ2-1
CASSNIQRGGTEQFF
TGTGCCAGCAGTAACATTCAGCGGGGGGGCACTGAGCAGTTCTTC
>-|TRBV5-5|-|TRBJ2-2
CASSLTETGELFF
TGTGCCAGCAGCTTAACAGAGACCGGGGAGCTGTTTTTT
>TRBD2|TRBV7-2|-|TRBJ2-2
CASSLASGSTGELFF
TGTGCCAGCAGCCTCGCTAGCGGGAGTACCGGGGAGCTGTTTTTT
>TRBD1|TRBV4-3|-|TRBJ2-7
CASSQTQGYEQYF
TGCGCCAGCAGCCAAACACAGGGGTACGAGCAGTACTTC
>-|TRBV28|-|TRBJ1-2
CASSFGGNTGGYTF
TGTGCCAGCAGTTTCGGGGGAAATACAGGGGGCTACACCTTC
>-|TRBV9|-|TRBJ2-3
CASSYEGGGPTDTQYF
TGTGCCAGCAGCTACGAGGGAGGCGGGCCCACAGATACGCAGTATTTT
>-|TRBV30|-|TRBJ1-1
CAWSLRGGTEAFF
TGTGCCTGGAGTCTAAGGGGCGGGACTGAAGCTTTCTTT
>-|TRBV11-2|-|TRBJ2-2
CASSFRRDGTGELFF
TGTGCCAGCAGCTTCCGCAGGGATGGCACCGGGGAGCTGTTTTTT
>-|TRBV7-2|-|TRBJ1-1
CASSLALGQEAFF
TGTGCCAGCAGCTTAGCGCTAGGACAGGAAGCTTTCTTT
>-|TRBV11-2|-|TRBJ2-2
CASSLVTNTGELFF
TGTGCCAGCAGCTTAGTGACTAACACCGGGGAGCTGTTTTTT
>TRBD1|TRBV5-1|-|TRBJ1-1
CASFVSGGDTEAFF
TGCGCCAGCTTTGTGTCAGGGGGGGACACTGAAGCTTTCTTT
>TRBD2|TRBV4-3|few|TRBJ2-2
CASSQALTSGGANTGELFF
TGCGCCAGCAGCCAAGCCTTGACTAGCGGGGGCGCGAACACCGGGGAGCTGTTTTTT
>-|TRBV29-1|-|TRBJ2-7
CSVEGGSEQYF
TGCAGCGTTGAGGGAGGTTCTGAGCAGTACTTC
>TRBD2|TRBV30|-|TRBJ2-4
CAWDLSKREVLLGKNVQYF
TGTGCCTGGGACCTTTCGAAGCGGGAGGTCCTATTAGGCAAAAACGTTCAGTACTTC
>-|TRBV19|-|TRBJ1-1
CASSILSHTEAFF
TGTGCCAGTAGTATATTGAGCCACACTGAAGCTTTCTTT
>-|TRBV30|-|TRBJ1-5
CAWSRDPWGNQPQHF
TGTGCCTGGAGCAGGGATCCATGGGGCAATCAGCCCCAGCATTTT
>-|TRBV11-2|few|TRBJ2-2
CASSLVVGYAAGELFF
TGTGCCAGCAGCTTAGTAGTGGGGTATGCGGCCGGGGAGCTGTTTTTT
>TRBD2|TRBV10-2|-|TRBJ2-2
CASTAGGNTGELFF
TGCGCCAGCACGGCGGGGGGGAACACCGGGGAGCTGTTTTTT
>TRBD1|TRBV5-1|-|TRBJ2-2
CASSPGTVNGELFF
TGCGCCAGCAGCCCCGGGACAGTTAACGGGGAGCTGTTTTTT
>TRBD2|TRBV5-1|-|TRBJ2-1
CASSSRTSGGNNEQFF
TGCGCCAGCAGCTCTCGGACTAGCGGGGGGAACAATGAGCAGTTCTTC
>-|TRBV11-2|-|TRBJ2-7
CASSLGFTYEQYF
TGTGCCAGCAGCTTGGGCTTCACCTACGAGCAGTACTTC
>TRBD2|TRBV11-2|-|TRBJ2-5
CASSPRGTSAQETQYF
TGTGCCAGCAGCCCCAGGGGGACTAGCGCTCAAGAGACCCAGTACTTC
>TRBD1|TRBV20-1|once|TRBJ2-1
CRGQTNNEQFF
TGCAGGGGACAGACCAACAATGAGCAGTTCTTC
>-|TRBV19|few|TRBJ2-1
CASSSGVGSYNEQFF
TGTGCCAGTAGTTCGGGAGTGGGGTCCTACAATGAGCAGTTCTTC
>-|TRBV11-2|-|TRBJ2-1
CASSFSAGRVNEQFF
TGTGCCAGCAGCTTTTCCGCAGGGCGAGTGAATGAGCAGTTCTTC
>TRBD2|TRBV7-8|-|TRBJ2-3
CASSLPLSGRKTTDTQYF
TGTGCCAGCAGCTTACCACTAAGCGGGAGGAAAACCACAGATACGCAGTATTTT
>TRBD1|TRBV7-2|-|TRBJ2-2
CASSGTGGPGELFF
TGTGCCAGCAGCGGGACAGGGGGCCCCGGGGAGCTGTTTTTT
>TRBD2|TRBV4-3|-|TRBJ2-3
CASSQGGVAGLDTQYF
TGCGCCAGCAGCCAAGGGGGAGTAGCGGGGCTAGATACGCAGTATTTT
>-|TRBV28|few|TRBJ2-1
CASSPLGPNYNEQFF
TGTGCCAGCAGCCCCCTCGGACCTAACTACAATGAGCAGTTCTTC
>-|TRBV5-1|-|TRBJ1-2
CASSLLGADYGYTF
TGCGCCAGCAGCTTGTTGGGGGCGGACTATGGCTACACCTTC
>-|TRBV5-5|few|TRBJ2-1
CASSLLGGPRYNEQFF
TGTGCCAGCAGCTTGTTGGGGGGCCCAAGGTACAATGAGCAGTTCTTC
>-|TRBV7-2|-|TRBJ1-6
CASSRDIRNSPLHF
TGTGCCAGCAGCCGGGACATCAGAAATTCACCCCTCCACTTT
>-|TRBV4-3|large|TRBJ2-1
CASSHGTHSYNEQFF
TGCGCCAGCAGCCACGGGACTCATTCCTACAATGAGCAGTTCTTC
>TRBD1|TRBV29-1|-|TRBJ1-1
CSVWTGNTEAFF
TGCAGCGTATGGACAGGGAACACTGAAGCTTTCTTT
>-|TRBV19|few|TRBJ2-3
CASSFTDTQYF
TGTGCCAGTAGTTTTACAGATACGCAGTATTTT